These T cell receptor beta chains were read from a single sample in a study of cytotoxic CD8 clonotypes in ibrutinib-treated CLL. Method: immunoSEQ multiplex PCR; TCRdb's copy keeps in-frame clones and lacks some. The table includes about 50,000 clones, around three fifths detected once. Sequenced here: PBMCs, sampled after 24 months of ibrutinib treatment. These receptors were collected from a human donor with chronic lymphocytic leukemia. Each CDR3 is given with its conserved first and last residue. The size entry is marked missing in some rows and otherwise reads once, few, many or a size class.

v_gene	abundance	CDR3aa
TRBV6-1	-	CASSDTRTANTEAFF
TRBV4-2	-	CASSSTGGYGYTF
TRBV6-5	-	CASSSGGTDTQYF
TRBV9	-	CASSVGGQGAYEQYF
TRBV19	few	CASSSQGDTIYF
TRBV5-4	once	CASSQGTGSGNTIYF
TRBV2	-	CASRGTGAGTEAFF
TRBV7-8	-	CASSLVEETQYF
TRBV4-1	-	CASSHDNNYGYTF
TRBV12-5	-	CASGLAVLTSGTGISYNSPLHF
TRBV14	many	CASSSRPYGYTF
TRBV6-1	-	CASSEERGNRKETQYF
TRBV11-2	-	CASSWDSYEQYF
TRBV5-1	few	CASSLSSGGSNEQFF
TRBV6-5	-	CASTTSLTGELFF
TRBV13	-	CASSLGGGNTEAFF
TRBV4-2	few	CASSQDTAGRDTQYF
TRBV5-1	-	CASSLVWRDTEAFF
TRBV5-1	few	CASSRGSGGSYEQYF
TRBV10-2	many	CASSDILGVNTGELFF
TRBV5-1	-	CASSLLGRGVHSPLHF
TRBV5-1	-	CASSFGTGTYEQYF
TRBV7-9	-	CASSLGFSGFDTEAFF
TRBV15	-	CATSRDRSNTGELFF